These 22 T cell receptor beta chains were sequenced from one sample in a study of blood T cell repertoires in COVID-19 (TCRdb year 2020). Library method: the immunoSEQ multiplex PCR assay. The table was pulled from immuneACCESS by TCRdb, which kept in-frame rearrangements only. Such tables lose some clones; where checked, under half of the loss comes from unresolved V genes, and the rest has no known cause. Here the sample has about 130,000 clones; approximately 85% occur a single time. The ten largest clones add up to around 4.7% of the sample. Sequencing was done on a sample of peripheral blood. The receptors stem from a human donor in a cohort sampled during active COVID-19.

The CDR3 loop reads CASSRTSGSYEQFF. The DNA for the CDR3 is TGTGCCAGCAGCCGGACTAGCGGGAGTTATGAGCAGTTCTTC. The chain employs TRBV11-2 and TRBJ2-1; 13 bases align to TRBD2. Germline V gene data show CDR1 as SGHAT and CDR2 as FQNNGV. J lost 8 bases, V lost 5 bases, and 3 bases had no gene match. This CDR3 is 14 amino acids long.

The chain links TRBV4-1 to TRBJ1-2; 10 nucleotides align to TRBD1. With 3 bases clipped from V and 7 bases from J, the junction kept 8 bases outside the gene matches. CDR1 is MGHRA and CDR2 is YSYEKL in the germline V gene. The CDR3 covers 15 residues. Here the CDR3 DNA reads TGCGCCAGCAGCCAGAGACAGGGGGCCGAGGGTGGCTACACCTTC. It yields the protein CASSQRQGAEGGYTF.

V and J are TRBV7-9 and TRBJ2-3; D is ambiguous. With 2 bases removed from V and 2 bases from J, the gap between germline ends came to 5 bases. The CDR3 extends over 13 amino acids. The germline gives CDR1 SEHNR, CDR2 FQNEAQ (reference sequence). This CDR3 is CASSLIYTDTQYF. Written as DNA, the CDR3 is TGTGCCAGCAGCTTAATATACACAGATACGCAGTATTTT.

The V and J genes are TRBV30 and TRBJ1-2; TRBD1 matches 7 bases. Germline trimming cut 0 bases from V and 1 base from J; bases unmatched to any gene: 5. Germline CDR1 and CDR2: GTSNPN and SVGIG (reference sequence). CDR3 length equals 15 residues. The CDR3 coding sequence is TGTGCCTGGAGTGTACTGACAGGGAATAACTATGGCTACACCTTC. It translates to CAWSVLTGNNYGYTF.

This chain links TRBV25-1 with TRBJ1-1; 7 nucleotides align to TRBD1. Germline CDR1 reads MGHDK; CDR2 reads SYGVNS. The V segment lost 6 bases and the J segment 1 base; nucleotides outside the gene matches: 17. The CDR3 has 18 residues. CDR3 amino acids: CASRGQTKTNMGNTEAFF. Here the CDR3 DNA reads TGTGCCAGCAGGGGACAGACTAAGACTAACATGGGGAACACTGAAGCTTTCTTT.

The chain carries TRBV3-1 (or the pseudogene TRBV3-2) and TRBJ1-5; tentatively, D is TRBD1 (6 bases). The CDR3 extends over 17 amino acids. CDR1 is LGHDT, CDR2 YNNKEL, per germline (reference sequence). V lost 2 bases and J lost 3, with 17 bases in between. CDR3 coding DNA: TGTGCCAGCAGCCAAACCCCGACAGGACGGATCAATCAGCCCCAGCATTTT. Protein: CASSQTPTGRINQPQHF.

The chain links TRBV19 to TRBJ2-1; D is perhaps TRBD1 (6 bases). From germline, CDR1 is LNHDA and CDR2 SQIVND (reference sequence). The CDR3 has 15 amino acids. The V gene lost 2 bases and the J gene lost 3 bases, with 11 bases spanning the gap. The CDR3 loop is CASSIQPGDYNEQFF. The DNA of the CDR3 is TGTGCCAGTAGTATACAACCAGGGGACTACAATGAGCAGTTCTTC.

V usage is TRBV6-5 and J usage is TRBJ2-7, with 10 bases that match TRBD2. With V trimmed by 8 bases and J by 6 bases, 7 bases remained unmatched. Germline CDR1 is MNHEY and CDR2 is SVGAGI. The CDR3 spans 13 residues. The CDR3 nucleotides read TGTGCCAGCGTAGCTAGCGGGGGCGGCGAGCAGTACTTC. Protein product: CASVASGGGEQYF.

This clone appeared once. The CDR3 nucleotides read TGCGCCAGCAGATCCTACTCTGGGGCCAACGTCCTGACTTTC. Protein: CASRSYSGANVLTF. This chain joins TRBV5-1 and TRBJ2-6; D is undetermined. CDR3 length: 14 residues. Germline CDR1 and CDR2: SGHRS and YFSETQ. Trimming stripped 5 bases from V and 0 bases from J, with 6 bases between.

The chain combines TRBV4-3 with TRBJ1-1; D is ambiguous. CDR1 is LGHNA and CDR2 is YSLEER in the germline V gene. V lost 6 bases and J lost 6, with 20 bases in between. This CDR3 region has 15 residues. The CDR3 loop reads CASSPTSGGGAEAFF. The CDR3 DNA is TGCGCCAGCAGTCCTACAAGCGGAGGTGGGGCTGAAGCTTTCTTT.

The rearrangement uses TRBV5-1 and TRBJ1-2; 9 bases are shared with TRBD1. The J segment lost 5 bases and the V segment lost 3 bases, leaving 11 bases of the junction unmatched. The CDR3 loop spans 16 amino acids. Looked up from germline, CDR1 is SGHRS and CDR2 is YFSETQ. CDR3 sequence (DNA): TGCGCCAGCAGCTCACTCATCGGGGGACAGGGATATGGCTACACCTTC. The encoded protein is CASSSLIGGQGYGYTF.

The chain employs TRBV11-2 and TRBJ2-7; 13 nucleotides match TRBD2. Germline values: CDR1 SGHAT, CDR2 FQNNGV. The length of the CDR3 is 17 residues. J gave up 5 bases and V 5 bases, and 12 bases lay outside the gene matches. The CDR3 region is CASSAPRLAGGGHEQYF. The CDR3 bases are TGTGCCAGCAGCGCGCCGAGACTAGCGGGGGGCGGCCACGAGCAGTACTTC. Drawing the rest from reference TRBV11-2 and TRBJ2-7, the complete variable domain is EAGVAQSPRYKIIEKRQSVAFWCNPISGHATLYWYQQILGQGPKLLIQFQNNGVVDDSQLPKDRFSAERLKGVDSTLKIQPAKLEDSAVYLCASSAPRLAGGGHEQYFGPGTRLTVT.

The chain recombines TRBV19 with TRBJ2-7; TRBD2 aligns across 8 bases. The CDR3 has 14 amino acids. Trimming at V came to 8 bases and at J to 4 bases, leaving 10 bases not matched to a gene. Germline CDR1 and CDR2: LNHDA and SQIVND (reference sequence). The CDR3 is CASGGSGGPYEQYF. Written as DNA, the CDR3 is TGTGCCAGTGGTGGAAGCGGGGGCCCTTACGAGCAGTACTTC.

V usage is TRBV7-2 and J usage is TRBJ1-2; no firm D call. The V end was cut by 4 bases, the J end by 13 bases, with 19 bases between. CDR3 size: 13 residues. Germline V lookup: CDR1 SGHTA, CDR2 FQGNSA. CDR3 DNA: TGTGCCAGCAGCTCAAATCCCGCCAGTCCGCTCACCTTC. Protein product: CASSSNPASPLTF.

V and J are TRBV3-1 (or the pseudogene TRBV3-2) and TRBJ2-7; 9 nucleotides line up with TRBD2. Trimming at V came to 8 bases and at J to 2 bases, leaving 19 bases not matched to a gene. CDR1 LGHDT and CDR2 YNNKEL come from the germline V gene (reference sequence). The CDR3 spans 18 residues. CDR3 amino acids: CASADWNFFSGSTYEQYV. The CDR3 nucleotides read TGTGCCAGCGCCGACTGGAACTTCTTTAGCGGGAGCACCTACGAGCAGTACGTC.

The V gene is TRBV6-6, the J gene TRBJ1-1; weak D call: TRBD1 (6 bases). The germline V gene has CDR1 MNHNY and CDR2 SVGAGI (reference sequence). This CDR3 is built from 15 residues. Between the trimmed V and J ends, which lost 7 bases and 6 bases, there was a span of 21 bases. The CDR3 sequence: CASTKGDERGPEAFF. DNA of the CDR3: TGTGCCAGCACCAAGGGGGATGAGCGGGGGCCTGAAGCTTTCTTT.

The chain couples TRBV11-3 to TRBJ2-1; a possible D gene is TRBD2 (5 bases). In germline, CDR1 is SGHNT, CDR2 YENEEA. The ends were cut back, 3 bases at V and 0 bases at J, with 9 bases in the middle. The CDR3 spans 15 residues. CDR3 sequence (DNA): TGTGCCAGCAGCTTGAGCGGACCCTCCTACAATGAGCAGTTCTTC. It yields the protein CASSLSGPSYNEQFF.

The V call is TRBV10-3, the J call TRBJ2-2; tentatively, D is TRBD2 (6 bases). The V gene's germline CDR1 is ENHRY and CDR2 SYGVKD. The CDR3 sequence is 14 residues long. V was clipped by 10 bases and J by 4 bases, with 16 bases between them. CDR3 sequence reads: CATKVGRSTGELFF. The CDR3 DNA reads TGTGCCACCAAAGTCGGGAGAAGCACCGGGGAGCTGTTTTTT.

V gene TRBV7-8 combines with J gene TRBJ1-2, with 8 bases fitting TRBD1. Germline values: CDR1 SGHVS, CDR2 FQNEAQ. V lost 3 bases to trimming and J lost 6 bases; unmatched junction nucleotides: 9. The CDR3 spans 15 residues. CDR3 protein: CASSLTGVVLDGYTF. Here the CDR3 DNA reads TGTGCCAGCAGCTTGACAGGGGTTGTATTAGATGGCTACACCTTC.

CDR3 residues: CASSEAAGGLFRYGYTF. The CDR3 nucleotides are TGTGCCAGCAGTGAAGCGGCAGGGGGCCTTTTTCGGTATGGCTACACCTTC. The rearrangement joins TRBV6-1 to TRBJ1-2; 8 bases map to TRBD1. The CDR3 runs 17 residues. The trim removed 0 bases at V and 5 bases at J, leaving 11 bases unmatched. Germline CDR1 reads MNHNS; CDR2 reads SASEGT.

J is TRBJ1-2 and V is TRBV30; the match to TRBD1 covers 7 bases. Trimming took 8 bases from V and 4 from J; bases not matched to a gene: 13. The CDR3 covers 14 residues. CDR1 and CDR2 from the germline V gene are GTSNPN and SVGIG (reference sequence). This CDR3 reads CAAPGTASTYGYTF. CDR3 DNA: TGTGCCGCTCCCGGGACAGCATCGACCTATGGCTACACCTTC.

This clone appeared once. This chain joins TRBV5-6 and TRBJ1-1; D might be TRBD1 (5 bases). The CDR3 spans 12 residues. In germline, CDR1 is SGHDT, CDR2 YYEEEE. V was shortened by 4 bases and J by 8 bases, with 12 bases between the two germline ends. DNA for the CDR3: TGTGCCAGCAGCCCGAAAGACAGAGAAGCTTTCTTT. This sequence encodes CASSPKDREAFF.